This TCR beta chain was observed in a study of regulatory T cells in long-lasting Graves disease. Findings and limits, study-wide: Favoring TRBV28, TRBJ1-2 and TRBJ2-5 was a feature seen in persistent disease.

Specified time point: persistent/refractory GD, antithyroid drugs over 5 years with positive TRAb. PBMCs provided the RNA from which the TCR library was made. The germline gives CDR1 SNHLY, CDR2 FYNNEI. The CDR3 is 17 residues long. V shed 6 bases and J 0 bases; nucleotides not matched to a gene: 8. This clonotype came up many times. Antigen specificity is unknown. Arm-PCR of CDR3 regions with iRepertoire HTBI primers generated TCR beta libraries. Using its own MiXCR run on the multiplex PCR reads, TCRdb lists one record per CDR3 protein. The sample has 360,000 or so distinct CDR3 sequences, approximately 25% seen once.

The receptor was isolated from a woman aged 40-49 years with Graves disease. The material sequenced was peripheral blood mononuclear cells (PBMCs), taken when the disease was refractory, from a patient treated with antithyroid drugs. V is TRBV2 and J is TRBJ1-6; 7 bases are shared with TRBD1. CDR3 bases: TGTGCCAGCAGGACTAGGACAGGAAGCTCCTATAATTCACCCCTCCACTTT. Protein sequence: CASRTRTGSSYNSPLHF.